Below are 6 T cell receptor beta chains sequenced from a single sample in a study of vaccination and CD4 T cells after COVID-19. Cultured CD4+ T-cell DNA underwent Oncomine TCR Beta short-read sequencing. MiXCR, run by TCRdb on the PCR reads, gives a single entry per CDR3 protein. The table lists approximately 12,000 distinct CDR3 sequences, 45% to 55% of them singletons. Described treatment: approximately 9-day PBMC culture with coronavirus spike peptide pools or control peptides (ViraFEST assay). Antigens of these TCRs are unknown. The sample consisted of cultured CD4+ T cells from blood, taken after SARS-CoV-2 vaccination. The receptors originated from a human donor with COVID-19.

J is TRBJ2-3 and V is TRBV11-3; 10 positions match TRBD2. Trimming took 1 base from V and 7 from J; bases not matched to a gene: 11. Germline V gene sequence: CDR1 SGHNT, CDR2 YENEEA. The CDR3 is made up of 17 amino acids. CDR3 in DNA: TGTGCCAGCAGCTTAGGGGGTAGCGGGGGGCTAGGGAATACGCAGTATTTT. It codes for CASSLGGSGGLGNTQYF.

This clonotype was detected a few times. The gene calls are TRBV20-1 and TRBJ1-5, with D maybe TRBD1 (5 bases). CDR1 DFQATT and CDR2 SNEGSKA come from the germline V gene (reference sequence). The CDR3 length is 17 residues. The germline V and J ends were trimmed by 5 bases and 1 base, with 21 bases remaining between them. CDR3 in amino acids: CSAGAPRGGGSNQPQHF. The CDR3 nucleotides are TGCAGTGCTGGGGCCCCCCGCGGGGGTGGCAGCAATCAGCCCCAGCATTTT.

This clonotype was recorded only once. The chain carries TRBV19 and TRBJ2-3; possibly TRBD2 for D (5 bases). The germline V gene has CDR1 LNHDA and CDR2 SQIVND (reference sequence). The CDR3 consists of 16 residues. Trimming left V 0 bases short and J 5 bases short, with 15 bases between. The CDR3 DNA is TGTGCCAGTAGTATAGAGCCTCGGCTAGCCGGAGATACGCAGTATTTT. Its protein product is CASSIEPRLAGDTQYF.

This chain uses TRBV7-2 with TRBJ2-5, with D perhaps assigned TRBD1 or TRBD2 (5 bases each). Germline-derived CDR1 and CDR2 are SGHTA and FQGNSA. The CDR3 loop spans 9 amino acids. Trimming took 11 bases from V and 5 from J, leaving 6 bases between them. This CDR3 reads CAEGETQYF. As DNA, the CDR3 is TGTGCCGAGGGGGAGACCCAGTACTTC.

The chain recombines TRBV29-1 with TRBJ2-7; 9 bases line up with TRBD1. Trimming removed 4 bases from V and 2 bases from J; junction bases left unmatched: 6. Germline V gene sequence: CDR1 SQVTM, CDR2 ANQGSEA. CDR3 size: 14 residues. The CDR3 reads CSVGVGTGTYEQYF. As DNA, the CDR3 is TGCAGCGTTGGGGTCGGGACAGGGACCTACGAGCAGTACTTC.

This clonotype has a handful of counts. This chain uses TRBV7-9 with TRBJ2-2, with 10 bases identical to TRBD2. The CDR3 totals 15 residues. CDR1 SEHNR and CDR2 FQNEAQ come from the germline V gene (reference sequence). The V segment lost 5 bases and the J segment 4 bases; nucleotides outside the gene matches: 4. The CDR3 nucleotides are TGTGCCAGCAGCCGGGGACTAGCGACCACCGGGGAGCTGTTTTTT. Residues: CASSRGLATTGELFF.